The source of this TCR beta chain is a study of memory CD4+ T cells and cytomegalovirus serostatus. CDR3 length equals 13 residues. Trimming removed 4 bases at V and 7 bases at J, with 13 bases between. Germline CDR1 and CDR2: SNHLY and FYNNEI. This clone has only one observation. What it recognizes is unknown. Findings of the study overall: About two fifths of the roughly 160 known CMV-associated TCRbeta sequences appeared in CD4+ memory.

Single viable CD3+CD4+CD8-CD45RO+ cells were sorted as the memory CD4+ T cells. Original methodology: After removing out-of-frame reads, millions of distinct TCRbeta sequences remained. The protocol was immunoSEQ multiplex PCR, while the TCRdb copy is restricted to in-frame clones and leaves out a portion. V, J and clone size were drawn from that table, and D and trimming were deduced from the DNA. The profile shows 70,000 to 90,000 clones, about 73% of them singletons. This sequence was found in an adult in good health and CMV-seropositive. J is TRBJ1-1 and V is TRBV2; tentative D call: TRBD1 (5 bases). The sample consisted of memory CD4+ T cells from blood. The CDR3 sequence is CASSGGSGSEAFF. The DNA for the CDR3 is TGTGCCAGCAGTGGGGGATCAGGGAGTGAAGCTTTCTTT.